Presented here are 18 T cell receptor beta chains from one specimen sequenced in a study of naive and memory T cell subsets. The beta constant-region primer was an equimolar mix of two oligonucleotides covering TRBC1 and TRBC2. TCRdb passed the UMI-ligation and nested PCR reads through MiXCR, listing each CDR3 protein once. The sample holds 140,000 to 150,000 distinct CDR3 sequences; over 15% are singletons and the top ten take 0.14%. The sample taken for sequencing was naive CD4+ T cells from blood. The receptors shown here come from a human donor in good health.

The chain carries TRBV28 and TRBJ2-7, with TRBD2 as a possible D gene (6 bases). Per the germline V gene, CDR1 is MDHEN and CDR2 is SYDVKM. V was trimmed by 7 bases and J by 9 bases, leaving 22 bases between them. The length of the CDR3 is 14 residues. CDR3 DNA sequence: TGTGCCAGCAACCCGGTCCGGGGCTTCGGGGGGCAGTACTTC. It encodes CASNPVRGFGGQYF. The full variable domain, completed using reference TRBV28 and TRBJ2-7, is DVKVTQSSRYLVKRTGEKVFLECVQDMDHENMFWYRQDPGLGLRLIYFSYDVKMKEKGDIPEGYSVSREKKERFSLILESASTNQTSMYLCASNPVRGFGGQYFGPGTRLTVT.

The chain is built from TRBV7-2 and TRBJ2-1; D could derive from TRBD1 or TRBD2 (5 bases each). The CDR3 is 15 residues long. Per germline, CDR1 SGHTA and CDR2 FQGNSA. The V gene lost 5 bases and the J gene lost 7 bases, with 18 bases spanning the gap. This CDR3 reads CASSPWDPEGNEQFF. Written as DNA, the CDR3 is TGTGCCAGCAGCCCGTGGGACCCCGAAGGTAATGAGCAGTTCTTC.

This clonotype was recorded a few times. The chain recombines TRBV28 with TRBJ2-3; 8 bases match TRBD1. Unmatched junction bases numbered 2, after V lost 5 bases and J lost 4 bases. CDR3 size: 13 residues. The V gene's germline CDR1 is MDHEN and CDR2 SYDVKM. CDR3 sequence: CASSIQGADTQYF. As DNA, the CDR3 is TGTGCCAGCAGTATACAGGGGGCAGATACGCAGTATTTT. Using reference TRBV28 and TRBJ2-3 for the parts outside the CDR3, the full variable domain is DVKVTQSSRYLVKRTGEKVFLECVQDMDHENMFWYRQDPGLGLRLIYFSYDVKMKEKGDIPEGYSVSREKKERFSLILESASTNQTSMYLCASSIQGADTQYFGPGTRLTVL.

This clonotype was seen only a few times. The chain recombines TRBV3-1 with TRBJ2-3; no clear D. Germline V gene lookup returns CDR1 LGHDT and CDR2 YNNKEL (reference sequence). The V and J ends lost 1 base and 0 bases respectively, with 5 bases between them. CDR3 length: 14 residues. The DNA of the CDR3 is TGTGCCAGCAGCCAAGGGCCTAGCACAGATACGCAGTATTTT. It codes for CASSQGPSTDTQYF.

This chain connects TRBV29-1 to TRBJ2-3; 7 nucleotides line up with TRBD2. CDR3 length: 13 amino acids. V was clipped by 1 base and J by 6 bases; unmatched bases: 4. Germline V gene data show CDR1 as SQVTM and CDR2 as ANQGSEA. Here the CDR3 reads CSVEGGSPDTQYF. CDR3 coding DNA: TGCAGCGTTGAAGGCGGGAGCCCCGATACGCAGTATTTT.

The chain uses TRBV18 and TRBJ2-1; D uncertain. V lost 3 bases and J lost 2, with 17 bases in between. This CDR3 has 17 amino acids. CDR1 and CDR2 (germline): KGHSH, LQKENI. The CDR3 DNA follows: TGTGCCAGCTCACCGGCGATCGGAGCGCTGACCTACAATGAGCAGTTCTTC. This codes for CASSPAIGALTYNEQFF.

In the case of this clonotype: No conserved phenylalanine or tryptophan is present at the end of the CDR3, so a read error is the likely explanation. The genes are TRBV18 and TRBJ1-4; D is possibly TRBD1 (6 bases). V shed 4 bases and J shed 0 bases, with 9 bases lying between them. Per the germline V gene, CDR1 is KGHSH and CDR2 is LQKENI. The CDR3 contains 15 residues. The CDR3 reads CASSRGQPTNEKLFS. Here the CDR3 DNA reads TGTGCCAGCTCACGCGGACAGCCAACTAATGAAAAACTGTTTTCT.

This clonotype was counted only a few times. The chain combines TRBV3-1 with TRBJ2-1, with 11 bases that match TRBD2. Looked up from germline, CDR1 is LGHDT and CDR2 is YNNKEL (reference sequence). The CDR3 is made up of 19 amino acids. V dropped 7 bases and J dropped 2; count of bases not matched to a gene: 16. CDR3 bases: TGTGCCAGCACCCAGGAGTATAGCGGGAGGGTTTCCCCCTACAATGAGCAGTTCTTC. As protein: CASTQEYSGRVSPYNEQFF.

The chain couples TRBV18 to TRBJ2-7; D is unclear. This CDR3 spans 16 amino acids. The V and J ends lost 6 bases and 1 base respectively, with 19 bases between them. Looked up from germline, CDR1 is KGHSH and CDR2 is LQKENI. The CDR3 sequence is CASSLPPRGISYEQYF. CDR3 bases: TGTGCCAGCTCTCTCCCACCACGTGGCATTTCCTACGAGCAGTACTTC.

This clonotype was found a few times. The chain employs TRBV10-3 and TRBJ2-3; TRBD1 might be the D (5 bases). The CDR3 is 12 residues long. The V and J ends lost 2 bases and 7 bases respectively, with 7 bases between them. Germline CDR1 reads ENHRY; CDR2 reads SYGVKD. The DNA for the CDR3 is TGTGCCATCAGTGAGCGGACAAATACGCAGTATTTT. Amino acid sequence: CAISERTNTQYF.

This chain connects TRBV5-1 to TRBJ2-2; D is uncertain. Germline V CDR1 and CDR2: SGHRS, YFSETQ. CDR3 size: 13 residues. The V and J ends lost 2 bases and 6 bases respectively, with 8 bases between them. The DNA for the CDR3 is TGCGCCAGCAGCTTCAGTACTGCCGGGGAGCTGTTTTTT. Amino acids: CASSFSTAGELFF.

The V call is TRBV7-9, the J call TRBJ2-3, with 12 bases aligning to TRBD2. Per germline, CDR1 SEHNR and CDR2 FQNEAQ (reference sequence). The CDR3 loop spans 16 amino acids. After removal of 5 bases from V and 0 bases from J, the junction contained 3 bases not matched to a gene. The CDR3 reads CASSAGTSGSTDTQYF. The CDR3 DNA follows: TGTGCCAGCAGCGCGGGGACTAGCGGGAGCACAGATACGCAGTATTTT.

The rearrangement links TRBV12-3 or TRBV12-4 to TRBJ2-7, with TRBD2 as a possible D gene (5 bases). The CDR3 sequence is 13 residues long. With 7 bases removed from V and 3 bases from J, the gap between germline ends came to 13 bases. As DNA, the CDR3 is TGTGCCAGCACCCCTGGGGAGAGCTACGAGCAGTACTTC. This gives the protein CASTPGESYEQYF.

This clonotype was seen a few times. The CDR3 DNA sequence: TGTGCCAGCAGCCGGGACAGCGACGGCCAAGCTTTCTTT. Its protein product is CASSRDSDGQAFF. The rearrangement joins TRBV6-5 to TRBJ1-1; 7 bases align to TRBD1. V shed 6 bases, J shed 9 bases, and the junction held 10 bases outside the gene matches. CDR3 length equals 13 residues. Per the germline V gene, CDR1 is MNHEY and CDR2 is SVGAGI.

V gene TRBV29-1 combines with J gene TRBJ2-1; 9 bases align to TRBD1. The CDR3 extends over 12 amino acids. In germline, CDR1 is SQVTM, CDR2 ANQGSEA. The CDR3, as DNA: TGCAGTGGAGGGACAGGGATCGATGAGCAGTTCTTC. It yields the protein CSGGTGIDEQFF.

This clonotype was seen at least ten times. This chain links TRBV12-3 or TRBV12-4 with TRBJ2-3; TRBD2 matches at 8 bases. J lost 4 bases, V lost 6 bases, and 9 bases had no gene match. The CDR3 sequence is 15 residues long. CDR3 DNA sequence: TGTGCCAGCAGCCCGGGACTAGTGGAAGCAGATACGCAGTATTTT. It encodes CASSPGLVEADTQYF.

There are many counts of this clonotype. The chain links TRBV6-5 to TRBJ2-3; tentative D call: TRBD2 (5 bases). Trimming stripped 5 bases from V and 1 base from J, with 10 bases between. CDR1 is MNHEY and CDR2 is SVGAGI in the germline V gene. The length of the CDR3 is 14 residues. CDR3 amino acids: CASSRFSGTDTQYF. CDR3 DNA: TGTGCCAGCAGTAGGTTTAGCGGCACAGATACGCAGTATTTT.

This clonotype was detected a few times. The rearrangement links TRBV12-3 or TRBV12-4 to TRBJ1-5; the D gene is possibly TRBD1 (5 bases). This CDR3 has 15 residues. Trimming stripped 1 base from V and 4 bases from J, with 11 bases between. DNA of the CDR3: TGTGCCAGCAGTTTAGGGCAGGGAGTAAATCAGCCCCAGCATTTT. It encodes CASSLGQGVNQPQHF.